This T cell receptor beta chain was identified in a study of T cells in Graves' hyperthyroidism and ophthalmopathy (dated by TCRdb to about 2019). With regard to the full study: Peripheral blood samples were taken at the time of initial diagnosis, prior to any treatment. To identify TCR V-J signatures that set the groups apart, the researchers used a discovery cohort of 95 to 100 patients, made up of fewer than 50 with Graves' ophthalmopathy and about 59 with stable Graves' hyperthyroidism. Prospective prediction of ophthalmopathy was tested in an independent validation cohort of fewer than 20 hyperthyroidism patients and 17 patients who later progressed to ophthalmopathy. For training and testing, the roughly 93 patients in the discovery cohort were randomly divided in a 7:3 ratio. In addition, the study compared T-cell repertoires in thyroid tissue and in blood from six Graves' hyperthyroidism patients. Once sampling was done, hyperthyroidism patients were given methimazole at a starting dose of 30 mg daily, whereas ophthalmopathy patients were given high-dose intravenous methylprednisolone. According to the paper, TCR Vbeta CDR3 sequencing was carried out on 135 peripheral blood samples, which came from 40 to 45 ophthalmopathy, under 85 hyperthyroidism and some 17 progressor patients.

Beyond this particular receptor, the publication reports: A model built on a 13 V-J signature distinguished ophthalmopathy from stable hyperthyroidism, reaching around 90% sensitivity and under 84% specificity in cross-validation and 80%/75% in testing. In validation, the model predicted progression to ophthalmopathy with over 60% sensitivity and roughly 72% specificity, a median of 6.5 months before onset. Most expanded thyroid clonotypes (frequency above 0.001) were also found in blood, which suggests that blood repertoires may mirror thyroid immune responses. Sample size was not statistically predetermined, and investigators were not blinded to group allocation.

About this clonotype: This receptor's antigen is unknown. Nothing much larger sits one base from this clone, and base qualities are not available.

CDR1 SGHVS and CDR2 FNYEAQ were looked up in the germline V gene. Inclusive of the bounding cysteine and phenylalanine, the CDR3 is 15 residues long. Only the CDR3 region is kept as DNA, spanning 45 bases read in frame from base 1. Deletion took 5 bases off V and 7 bases off J, with a span of 21 bases between the germline ends. TCR beta CDR3 regions were amplified from RNA transcripts. A first-round RT-PCR of the TCR CDR3 used the HTBI primer set with the Qiagen OneStep RT-PCR kit. Libraries were constructed in a second round of multiplex PCR, after which size selection and purification were performed. The libraries were sequenced on an Illumina HiSeq2000 using paired-end 100 bp reads. The paper's processing steps were these. Raw data were processed with SOAPnuke, discarding reads with adapters, uncalled bases, mean Phred below 15, or no exact constant-primer or identifier match. High-quality paired reads were merged with COPE v1.2.5, and unique nucleotide sequences were defined as clonotypes. MiTCR v1.1 was used to align clonotypes to the IMGT TRBV, TRBD and TRBJ reference segments. Analysis was restricted to V-J combinations with a frequency above 0.0001, which covered roughly 99% of repertoires. A TCS score was defined as the ratio of F50 (clonal expansion) to E x V (chaos), with BLOSUM62-based TCRdist applied between CDR3 peptides within each V-J. Welch's t-statistics and random forest reduced roughly 530 V-J features to 13, which were used in a naive Bayes classifier (R e1071). TCRdb reran the public reads through fastp at Q25 and MiXCR, keeping productive beta chains. Records with the same CDR3 protein are collapsed into one entry carrying the most frequent genes and DNA. TCRdb, not the original authors, processed these V and J calls. Recorded for this sample are about 560,000 distinct CDR3 sequences; roughly 17% of them occurred a single time. About 18% of the sample is held by the ten biggest clonotypes.

A patient counted as having stable Graves' hyperthyroidism if no progression to ophthalmopathy occurred over 18 months of follow-up. The hyperthyroidism patients were between 18 and 65 years old and newly diagnosed, with a disease duration of less than 2 months. Patients with uncontrolled infections, other autoimmune diseases, pregnancy or lactation were excluded. Diagnoses were based on clinical symptoms, serum thyroxine and TRAb, thyroid ultrasound and orbital computed tomography. PBMCs were isolated from 8 to 10 ml of fresh peripheral blood by Ficoll-Paque density gradient centrifugation. Total RNA was extracted using Trizol reagent, and RNA quality was assessed on an Agilent 2100 Bioanalyzer.

This sequence was found in a young woman with Graves' hyperthyroidism. What was sequenced was blood. This receptor chain uses TRBV7-6 and TRBJ2-7; the D gene is perhaps TRBD2, on 5 matching bases. The encoded CDR3 is CASSPRALGSGEQYF. In nucleotides, the sequence is TGTGCCAGCAGCCCACGCGCCTTAGGGTCGGGGGAGCAGTACTTC.